The entry below gives a single T cell receptor (beta chain) sequence along with its context. Its antigen is still unknown. This specimen belongs to a study of cytomegalovirus exposure and HLA in healthy donors. Study results and caveats: A previous analysis found most TCR beta V segments productive roughly 90% or roughly 30% of the time.

It was with 60 Vbeta and 13 Jbeta primers that the PCR ran. The table came from immunoSEQ multiplex PCR; TCRdb's copy has only in-frame clones and leaves some out. The sample carries some 120,000 clones, approximately 80% recorded once. Germline CDR1 and CDR2: SGHVS and FNYEAQ. The CDR3 runs to 13 residues. The V and J ends lost 5 bases and 1 base respectively, with 8 bases between them. This chain joins TRBV7-6 and TRBJ1-1; no clear D gene. This TCR was sampled from a man over 45 in good health and CMV-seronegative. Sequencing was carried out using PBMCs. Here the CDR3 DNA reads TGTGCCAGCAGCCCCGTTTGGAACACTGAAGCTTTCTTT. It specifies CASSPVWNTEAFF. Combining the CDR3 with reference TRBV7-6 and TRBJ1-1 gives the whole variable domain GAGVSQSPRYKVTKRGQDVALRCDPISGHVSLYWYRQALGQGPEFLTYFNYEAQQDKSGLPNDRFSAERPEGSISTLTIQRTEQRDSAMYRCASSPVWNTEAFFGQGTRLTVV.